The 21 T cell receptor beta chains given below trace back to one sample, sequenced in a study of T cell responses to AZD1222 COVID-19 vaccine (dated by TCRdb to 2020 to 2022). The time point label of this sample denotes: baseline before first vaccination. The library was built by means of the immunoSEQ multiplex PCR assay. Here the immuneACCESS table is served through TCRdb, limited to in-frame sequences with V and J called. Missing clones are a known gap in these copies; in checked studies unresolved V genes cover under half, and the rest lacks a known reason. The sample records about 140,000 clones, 92% of which are singletons. About 3.2% of the sample goes to the ten largest clones. The material was peripheral blood, obtained on day 0 of AZD1222 vaccination. The receptors were sampled from an adult in good health.

This clone was seen a single time. The rearrangement uses TRBV7-9 and TRBJ2-1, with TRBD2 matching 9 bases. From germline, CDR1 is SEHNR and CDR2 FQNEAQ (reference sequence). Germline trimming cut 1 base from V and 4 bases from J; bases unmatched to any gene: 5. There are 16 residues in the CDR3. This CDR3 is CASSLDTSGLYNEQFF. The CDR3, as DNA: TGTGCCAGCAGCTTAGATACTAGCGGGCTTTACAATGAGCAGTTCTTC.

The chain is built from TRBV7-2 and TRBJ1-5; D remains ambiguous. This CDR3 has 14 residues. The germline CDR1 and CDR2 sequences are SGHTA and FQGNSA. Trimming removed 5 bases from V and 3 bases from J, with 11 bases in between. The CDR3: CASSQVGPNQPQHF. The CDR3 DNA sequence: TGTGCCAGCAGCCAGGTGGGTCCCAATCAGCCCCAGCATTTT.

The chain couples TRBV6-5 to TRBJ2-5; the D gene is possibly TRBD2 (5 bases). Trimming took off 6 bases at V and 7 bases at J, with 15 bases between the two ends. Germline CDR1 and CDR2: MNHEY and SVGAGI. The CDR3 extends over 13 amino acids. The CDR3 here is CASRTGLGGTQYF. CDR3 nucleotides: TGTGCCAGCAGGACCGGACTTGGCGGGACCCAGTACTTC.

The chain joins TRBV28 to TRBJ1-2; D might be TRBD1 (5 bases). V was trimmed by 3 bases and J by 10 bases, leaving 18 bases between them. The CDR3 consists of 14 residues. Germline V gene lookup returns CDR1 MDHEN and CDR2 SYDVKM. This chain's CDR3 is CASSFVGGAGFYTF. In DNA, the CDR3 is TGTGCCAGCAGTTTTGTGGGTGGGGCAGGTTTCTACACCTTC.

V and J are TRBV7-7 and TRBJ2-5, with TRBD2 matching over 13 bases. V shed 1 base, J shed 4 bases, and the junction held 3 bases outside the gene matches. The V gene's germline CDR1 is SSHAT and CDR2 FNYEAQ (reference sequence). The CDR3 length is 16 residues. The CDR3 DNA is TGTGCCAGCAGCTTAGGGACTAGCGGGAGTCGAGAGACCCAGTACTTC. Protein sequence: CASSLGTSGSRETQYF.

J is TRBJ2-1 and V is TRBV2; 9 bases fit TRBD2. Germline V gene data show CDR1 as SNHLY and CDR2 as FYNNEI. Unmatched junction bases numbered 8, after V lost 6 bases and J lost 8 bases. The CDR3 spans 14 residues. The CDR3 nucleotides read TGTGCCAGCAGGGTAGCGGGAGTGTCGGATGAGCAGTTCTTC. Translating it yields CASRVAGVSDEQFF.

This clone appeared once. The rearrangement links TRBV29-1 to TRBJ1-5; D ambiguous. From germline, CDR1 is SQVTM and CDR2 ANQGSEA. CDR3 length equals 9 residues. CDR3 nucleotide sequence: TGCAGAGGGTCGAAGCCCCAGCATTTT. It encodes CRGSKPQHF.

In its sample, this clone was seen once. The chain is built from TRBV5-5 and TRBJ2-7, with a weak D call TRBD1 (6 bases). This CDR3 spans 15 amino acids. The V and J ends lost 3 bases and 3 bases respectively, with 16 bases between them. CDR1 SGHKS and CDR2 YYEKEE come from the germline V gene (reference sequence). The CDR3 sequence is CASSSQGTVVYEQYF. CDR3 nucleotide sequence: TGTGCCAGCAGCTCCCAGGGGACGGTGGTCTACGAGCAGTACTTC.

The V gene is TRBV5-8, the J gene TRBJ2-5; D gene ambiguous. V lost 0 bases to trimming and J lost 3 bases, with 12 bases between them. The CDR3 has 15 residues. Germline V CDR1 and CDR2: SGHTS, YDEGEE. DNA of the CDR3: TGTGCCAGCAGCTTGGGGTCCGTGCCCGAAGAGACCCAGTACTTC. Protein sequence: CASSLGSVPEETQYF.

The genes are TRBV24-1 and TRBJ1-1; D perhaps matches TRBD1 (5 bases). This CDR3 region has 22 residues. Trimming shortened V by 0 bases and J by 1 base, and 29 bases separated the two germline ends. Per the germline V gene, CDR1 is KGHDR and CDR2 is SFDVKD. CDR3 coding DNA: TGTGCCACCAGTGATTTGTCTAGGAGGGGTCTGTTTCGACGGGACTCGAACACTGAAGCTTTCTTT. Its translation is CATSDLSRRGLFRRDSNTEAFF.

The rearrangement uses TRBV15 and TRBJ2-5, with TRBD1 matching over 8 bases. J lost 4 bases, V lost 5 bases, and 12 bases had no gene match. This CDR3 is 16 amino acids long. The germline V gene encodes CDR1 LNHNV and CDR2 YYDKDF (reference sequence). Here the CDR3 reads CATSARQGQVSETQYF. CDR3 sequence (DNA): TGTGCCACCAGCGCCCGACAGGGGCAGGTTTCAGAGACCCAGTACTTC.

As DNA, the CDR3 is TGTGCCTGGAGTGTGGATCAAAGCGGGCCTTACAATGAGCAGTTCTTC. It specifies CAWSVDQSGPYNEQFF. The rearrangement joins TRBV30 to TRBJ2-1, with D maybe TRBD2 (6 bases). CDR1 is GTSNPN and CDR2 is SVGIG in the germline V gene (reference sequence). Trimming left V 0 bases short and J 4 bases short, with 16 bases between. CDR3 length equals 16 residues. The entire variable domain, with the rest obtained from reference TRBV30 and TRBJ2-1, is as follows: SQTIHQWPATLVQPVGSPLSLECTVEGTSNPNLYWYRQAAGRGLQLLFYSVGIGQISSEVPQNLSASRPQDRQFILSSKKLLLSDSGFYLCAWSVDQSGPYNEQFFGPGTRLTVL.

This chain joins TRBV29-1 and TRBJ2-1; D possibly uses TRBD1 or TRBD2 (5 bases each). Germline CDR1 reads SQVTM; CDR2 reads ANQGSEA. This CDR3 has 13 residues. V shed 8 bases and J shed 9 bases, with 20 bases lying between them. CDR3 amino acids: CSTVLGQSGEQFF. CDR3 bases: TGCAGCACCGTGCTCGGACAAAGCGGTGAGCAGTTCTTC.

This clone was seen only once. This rearrangement joins TRBV6-5 to TRBJ2-5; TRBD2 is a possible D gene (9 bases). V lost 6 bases, J lost 7 bases, and 15 bases lay in between. The CDR3 runs 13 residues. Germline-derived CDR1 and CDR2 are MNHEY and SVGAGI. The CDR3 protein is CASRLAGTGTQYF. As DNA, the CDR3 is TGTGCCAGCAGGCTAGCGGGGACAGGGACCCAGTACTTC.

The V call is TRBV27, the J call TRBJ1-4; tentative D call: TRBD1 (5 bases). This CDR3 has 17 amino acids. CDR1 MNHEY and CDR2 SMNVEV come from the germline V gene (reference sequence). V lost 5 bases and J lost 0, with 16 bases in between. The CDR3 protein is CASSTRTPSSTNEKLFF. The CDR3 nucleotides are TGTGCCAGCAGTACCCGGACACCTTCCTCAACTAATGAAAAACTGTTTTTT.

A few counts support this clone. This rearrangement joins TRBV28 to TRBJ2-7, with 12 bases matching TRBD2. The J segment lost 8 bases and the V segment lost 6 bases, leaving 8 bases of the junction unmatched. The CDR3 is 14 residues long. The germline CDR1 and CDR2 sequences are MDHEN and SYDVKM. The CDR3 protein is CASSQGLAGSQQYF. DNA for the CDR3: TGTGCCAGCAGCCAGGGACTAGCGGGTTCCCAGCAGTACTTC.

The rearrangement links TRBV20-1 to TRBJ1-4; a weak D match, TRBD1 (6 bases). The germline V gene encodes CDR1 DFQATT and CDR2 SNEGSKA (reference sequence). The V end was cut by 3 bases, the J end by 5 bases, with 13 bases between. This CDR3 has 14 residues. CDR3 nucleotide sequence: TGCAGTGCTAGTCAGGGGAGGGGGAATGAAAAACTGTTTTTT. It is translated as CSASQGRGNEKLFF.

The rearrangement links TRBV5-5 to TRBJ1-6; D remains ambiguous. This CDR3 has 15 amino acids. CDR1 SGHKS and CDR2 YYEKEE come from the germline V gene (reference sequence). Trimming removed 0 bases at V and 7 bases at J, with 11 bases between. The CDR3 sequence: CASSLVSVGNSPLHF. The CDR3 DNA follows: TGTGCCAGCAGCTTGGTGTCCGTAGGGAATTCACCCCTCCACTTT. The full variable domain, rest sourced from reference TRBV5-5 and TRBJ1-6, is DAGVTQSPTHLIKTRGQQVTLRCSPISGHKSVSWYQQVLGQGPQFIFQYYEKEERGRGNFPDRFSARQFPNYSSELNVNALLLGDSALYLCASSLVSVGNSPLHFGNGTRLTVT.

This chain joins TRBV19 and TRBJ2-5, with 9 bases that match TRBD1. The CDR3 has 14 residues. The ends lost 6 bases at V and 2 bases at J; junction bases unmatched: 4. CDR1 is LNHDA and CDR2 is SQIVND in the germline V gene (reference sequence). CDR3: CASRRDRAQETQYF. The CDR3 region has the DNA TGTGCCAGTAGAAGGGACAGGGCTCAAGAGACCCAGTACTTC.

The rearrangement uses TRBV10-3 and TRBJ2-1; maybe TRBD1 (5 bases). Trimming took 2 bases from V and 6 from J, leaving 8 bases between them. The CDR3 covers 13 residues. Germline CDR1 ENHRY, CDR2 SYGVKD. The CDR3 DNA sequence: TGTGCCATCAGTGAGCCAGGGCCCAATGAGCAGTTCTTC. This codes for CAISEPGPNEQFF.

This clone has only one observation. The chain has TRBV14 and TRBJ1-1, with TRBD1 as a possible D gene (5 bases). The V gene's germline CDR1 is SGHDN and CDR2 FVKESK. The CDR3 extends over 16 amino acids. V was clipped by 5 bases and J by 8 bases, with 24 bases between them. As DNA, the CDR3 is TGTGCCAGCAGCAGAGCCTCGGGACTCCTCCGGGCCGAAGCTTTCTTT. This encodes CASSRASGLLRAEAFF.